Presented here are 16 T cell receptor beta chains from one specimen sequenced in a study of shared clonotypes between healthy human individuals. TCRdb keeps only in-frame clones here, not all; method: immunoSEQ multiplex PCR. Of roughly 2,000,000 clones listed, about 94% were seen once; the top ten hold about 1.7%. Cells designated naive CD8 were CD45RO-negative and were positively selected for CCR7, with terminally differentiated effector memory CD45RA+ cells excluded. The sample comprised naive CD8+ T cells from PBMCs. These receptors were obtained from a man aged 18 to 30 in good health. Some clones in this sample may be carry-over from other donors' samples.

This clone was picked up a small number of times. Other nucleotide sequences in the sample specify the same CDR3. V is TRBV29-1 and J is TRBJ1-2, with unresolved D. The V end lost 4 bases, the J end lost 4 bases, and 7 bases lay between the germline ends. This CDR3 spans 11 amino acids. CDR1 and CDR2 (germline): SQVTM, ANQGSEA. CDR3 amino acids: CSVGTLYGYTF. The CDR3 DNA is TGCAGCGTTGGTACCCTCTATGGCTACACCTTC.

The J gene is TRBJ1-1, the V gene TRBV6-5; D ambiguous. Germline loops: CDR1 MNHEY, CDR2 SVGAGI. CDR3 size: 14 residues. V was shortened by 2 bases and J by 0 bases, with 7 bases between the two germline ends. This CDR3 reads CASSYGHMNTEAFF. CDR3 bases: TGTGCCAGCAGTTACGGGCACATGAACACTGAAGCTTTCTTT.

The V call is TRBV29-1, the J call TRBJ2-7, with D uncertain. Germline V CDR1 and CDR2: SQVTM, ANQGSEA. The CDR3 has 12 amino acids. With 6 bases removed from V and 4 bases from J, the gap between germline ends came to 13 bases. The chain's CDR3 is CSVFLTGYEQYF. The CDR3 DNA is TGCAGCGTCTTCTTAACTGGGTACGAGCAGTACTTC.

J is TRBJ1-3 and V is TRBV7-2, with unresolved D. The V end was cut by 4 bases, the J end by 1 base, with 11 bases between. CDR3 length: 15 amino acids. Germline V gives CDR1 SGHTA, CDR2 FQGNSA. CDR3 region: CASSSNRGSGNTIYF. Here the CDR3 DNA reads TGTGCCAGCAGCTCAAATCGGGGTTCTGGAAACACCATATATTTT. Using reference TRBV7-2 and TRBJ1-3 for the parts outside the CDR3, the full variable domain is GAGVSQSPSNKVTEKGKDVELRCDPISGHTALYWYRQSLGQGLEFLIYFQGNSAPDKSGLPSDRFSAERTGGSVSTLTIQRTQQEDSAVYLCASSSNRGSGNTIYFGEGSWLTVV.

The J gene is TRBJ1-1, the V gene TRBV19, with 8 bases identical to TRBD1. The CDR3 sequence is 13 residues long. Losses at the gene ends were 6 bases for V and 6 bases for J; bases not matched to a gene: 6. Germline CDR1 reads LNHDA; CDR2 reads SQIVND (reference sequence). The CDR3 protein is CASSLDRVAEAFF. CDR3 DNA: TGTGCCAGTAGCTTGGACAGGGTCGCTGAAGCTTTCTTT.

This clone has just one count. V usage is TRBV27 and J usage is TRBJ2-1; a weak D match, TRBD2 (6 bases). Germline V gives CDR1 MNHEY, CDR2 SMNVEV (reference sequence). This CDR3 has 12 residues. The V and J ends lost 10 bases and 13 bases respectively, with 20 bases between them. This chain's CDR3 is CATGGEYGFQFF. CDR3 nucleotides: TGTGCCACCGGAGGGGAATACGGGTTTCAGTTCTTC.

Of note for this clone: Different DNA sequences within this sample yield the same CDR3. The gene calls are TRBV7-9 and TRBJ2-7; 7 nucleotides line up with TRBD1. This CDR3 is built from 15 residues. V dropped 1 base and J dropped 2; count of bases not matched to a gene: 5. Germline CDR1 is SEHNR and CDR2 is FQNEAQ (reference sequence). The CDR3 nucleotides read TGTGCCAGCAGCTTAGTAGGGGGCGCGACCTACGAGCAGTACTTC. This gives the protein CASSLVGGATYEQYF.

This clone was detected once. In the same sample, other DNA sequences code for this CDR3. The rearrangement links TRBV27 to TRBJ2-7; D unclear. The V end was cut by 1 base, the J end by 0 bases, with 7 bases between. This CDR3 contains 14 residues. From germline, CDR1 is MNHEY and CDR2 SMNVEV (reference sequence). In DNA, the CDR3 is TGTGCCAGCAGTTTATTGGCGGCCTCCTACGAGCAGTACTTC. The encoded protein is CASSLLAASYEQYF.

The rearrangement links TRBV19 to TRBJ2-7; 9 nucleotides agree with TRBD2. Per germline, CDR1 LNHDA and CDR2 SQIVND (reference sequence). This CDR3 has 19 amino acids. V shed 2 bases and J 0 bases; nucleotides not matched to a gene: 14. The CDR3 sequence is CASSITPSLAGTSSYEQYF. Written as DNA, the CDR3 is TGTGCCAGTAGTATAACCCCGAGTCTAGCGGGGACGAGCTCCTACGAGCAGTACTTC.

This clone was found once. The V call is TRBV6-1, the J call TRBJ1-5; no firm D call. CDR3 length equals 15 residues. Trimming pared 4 bases from V and 0 bases from J, leaving 10 bases between. Germline CDR1 is MNHNS and CDR2 is SASEGT. CDR3 in amino acids: CASSATGYSNQPQHF. CDR3 coding DNA: TGTGCCAGCAGTGCTACGGGGTATAGCAATCAGCCCCAGCATTTT.

The chain couples TRBV7-2 to TRBJ2-2; 15 bases line up with TRBD2. From germline, CDR1 is SGHTA and CDR2 FQGNSA. The CDR3 runs to 19 residues. Unmatched junction bases numbered 10, after V lost 4 bases and J lost 4 bases. The CDR3 bases are TGTGCCAGCAGCTCCGGACTAGCGGGAGGGTATCGGGGCACCGGGGAGCTGTTTTTT. This sequence encodes CASSSGLAGGYRGTGELFF.

The rearrangement links TRBV10-1 to TRBJ2-7; 9 bases are a match to TRBD1. Trimming at V came to 6 bases and at J to 1 base, leaving 10 bases not matched to a gene. Germline loops: CDR1 WNHNN, CDR2 SYGVQD (reference sequence). The CDR3 totals 16 residues. CDR3 protein: CASSEPRQGESYEQYF. Written as DNA, the CDR3 is TGCGCCAGCAGCGAACCCCGACAGGGGGAATCCTACGAGCAGTACTTC.

The chain has TRBV27 and TRBJ1-1; D remains unclear. Trimming removed 1 base from V and 1 base from J, with 10 bases in between. Germline assignment: CDR1 MNHEY and CDR2 SMNVEV (reference sequence). This CDR3 region has 15 residues. The DNA for the CDR3 is TGTGCCAGCAGTTTATGGGCAGGACCGAACACTGAAGCTTTCTTT. Amino acids: CASSLWAGPNTEAFF.

The chain has TRBV30 and TRBJ1-4, with D possibly matching TRBD1 (6 bases). V gave up 2 bases and J gave up 5 bases, with 12 bases separating them. CDR1 is GTSNPN, CDR2 SVGIG, per germline (reference sequence). The CDR3 length is 14 residues. DNA for the CDR3: TGTGCCTGGAGTCTAGGTCAGGGGAATGAAAAACTGTTTTTT. Its translation: CAWSLGQGNEKLFF.

V is TRBV7-9 and J is TRBJ1-2; weak D call: TRBD1 (6 bases). The CDR3 runs to 15 residues. V was pared by 5 bases and J by 4 bases, with 17 bases between. Germline V lookup: CDR1 SEHNR, CDR2 FQNEAQ (reference sequence). The CDR3 coding sequence is TGTGCCAGCAGCGCACCAGGGTTCAGGGGCTATGGCTACACCTTC. Protein: CASSAPGFRGYGYTF. The full variable domain, completed using reference TRBV7-9 and TRBJ1-2, is DTGVSQNPRHKITKRGQNVTFRCDPISEHNRLYWYRQTLGQGPEFLTYFQNEAQLEKSRLLSDRFSAERPKGSFSTLEIQRTEQGDSAMYLCASSAPGFRGYGYTFGSGTRLTVV.

V usage is TRBV9 and J usage is TRBJ2-7; TRBD1 might be the D (6 bases). Germline CDR1 is SGDLS and CDR2 is YYNGEE. The V gene lost 4 bases and the J gene lost 0 bases, with 14 bases spanning the gap. The CDR3 is 15 amino acids. As DNA, the CDR3 is TGTGCCAGCAGCAGAACAGGGTCCAGCTCCTACGAGCAGTACTTC. This codes for CASSRTGSSSYEQYF.